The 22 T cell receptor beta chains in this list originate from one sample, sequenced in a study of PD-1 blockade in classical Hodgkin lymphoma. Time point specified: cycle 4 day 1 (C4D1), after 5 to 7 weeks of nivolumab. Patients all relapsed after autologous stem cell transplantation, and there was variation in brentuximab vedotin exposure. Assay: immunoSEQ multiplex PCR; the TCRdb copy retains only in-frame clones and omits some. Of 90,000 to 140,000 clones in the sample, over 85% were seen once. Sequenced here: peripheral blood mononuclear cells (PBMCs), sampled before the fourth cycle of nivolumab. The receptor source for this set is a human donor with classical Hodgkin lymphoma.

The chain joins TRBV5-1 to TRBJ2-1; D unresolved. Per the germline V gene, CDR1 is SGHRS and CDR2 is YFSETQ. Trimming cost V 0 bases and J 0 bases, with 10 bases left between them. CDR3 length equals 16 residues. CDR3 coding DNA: TGCGCCAGCAGCTTGGAGGGCTCGAGCTCCTACAATGAGCAGTTCTTC. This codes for CASSLEGSSSYNEQFF.

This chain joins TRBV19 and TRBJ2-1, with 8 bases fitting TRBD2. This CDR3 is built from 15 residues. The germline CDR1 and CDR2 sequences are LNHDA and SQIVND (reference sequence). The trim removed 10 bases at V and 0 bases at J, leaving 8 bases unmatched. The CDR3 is CATSSGLSSYNEQFF. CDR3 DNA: TGTGCCACCTCTAGCGGGCTGAGCTCCTACAATGAGCAGTTCTTC.

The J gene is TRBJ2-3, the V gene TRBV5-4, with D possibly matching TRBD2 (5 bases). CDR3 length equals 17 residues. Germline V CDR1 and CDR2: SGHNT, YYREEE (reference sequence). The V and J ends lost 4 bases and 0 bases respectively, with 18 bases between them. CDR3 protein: CASSAGSRTGSTDTQYF. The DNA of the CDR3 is TGTGCCAGCAGCGCCGGCTCCCGGACGGGGAGCACAGATACGCAGTATTTT.

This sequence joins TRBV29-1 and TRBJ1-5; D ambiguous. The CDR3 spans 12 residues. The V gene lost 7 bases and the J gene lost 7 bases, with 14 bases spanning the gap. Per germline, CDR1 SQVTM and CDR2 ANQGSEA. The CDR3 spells CSASWYGQPQHF. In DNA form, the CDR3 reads TGCAGCGCCTCATGGTATGGACAGCCCCAGCATTTT.

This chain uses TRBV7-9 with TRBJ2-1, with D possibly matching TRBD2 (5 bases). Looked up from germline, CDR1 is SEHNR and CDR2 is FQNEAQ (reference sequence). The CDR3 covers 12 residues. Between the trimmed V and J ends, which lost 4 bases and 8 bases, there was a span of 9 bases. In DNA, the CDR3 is TGTGCCAGCAGCTCTAGCTTCGATGAGCAGTTCTTC. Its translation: CASSSSFDEQFF. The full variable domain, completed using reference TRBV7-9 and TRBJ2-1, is DTGVSQNPRHKITKRGQNVTFRCDPISEHNRLYWYRQTLGQGPEFLTYFQNEAQLEKSRLLSDRFSAERPKGSFSTLEIQRTEQGDSAMYLCASSSSFDEQFFGPGTRLTVL.

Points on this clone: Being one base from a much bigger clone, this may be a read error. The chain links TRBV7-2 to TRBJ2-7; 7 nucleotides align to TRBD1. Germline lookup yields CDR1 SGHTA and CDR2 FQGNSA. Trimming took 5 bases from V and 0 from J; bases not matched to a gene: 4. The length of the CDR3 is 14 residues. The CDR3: CASSPGQDSYEQYF. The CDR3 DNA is TGTGCCAGCAGCCCTGGACAGGACTCCTACGAGCAGTACTTC.

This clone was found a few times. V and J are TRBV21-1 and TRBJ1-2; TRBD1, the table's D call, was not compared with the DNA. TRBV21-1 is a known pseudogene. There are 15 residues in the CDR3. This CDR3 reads CASSRRDRGSHGYTF. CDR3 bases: TGTGCCAGCAGCCGGCGGGACAGGGGTAGTCATGGCTACACCTTC.

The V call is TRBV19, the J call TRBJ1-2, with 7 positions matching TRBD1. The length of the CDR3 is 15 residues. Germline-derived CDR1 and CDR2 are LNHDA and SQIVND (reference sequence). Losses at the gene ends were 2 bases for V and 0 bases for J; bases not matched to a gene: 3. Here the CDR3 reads CASSINRGSNYGYTF. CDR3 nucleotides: TGTGCCAGTAGTATAAACAGGGGATCTAACTATGGCTACACCTTC.

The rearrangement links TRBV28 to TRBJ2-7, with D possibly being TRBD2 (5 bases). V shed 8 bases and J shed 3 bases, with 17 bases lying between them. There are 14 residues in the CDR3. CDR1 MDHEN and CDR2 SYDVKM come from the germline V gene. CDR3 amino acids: CASGKTTSRYEQYF. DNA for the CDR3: TGTGCCAGCGGGAAGACTACTAGTCGCTACGAGCAGTACTTC.

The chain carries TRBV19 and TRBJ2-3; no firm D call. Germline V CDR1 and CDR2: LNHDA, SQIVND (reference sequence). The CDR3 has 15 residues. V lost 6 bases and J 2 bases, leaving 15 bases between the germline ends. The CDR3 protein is CASRGTRHYTDTQYF. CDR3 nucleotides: TGTGCCAGTAGAGGTACACGGCACTACACAGATACGCAGTATTTT.

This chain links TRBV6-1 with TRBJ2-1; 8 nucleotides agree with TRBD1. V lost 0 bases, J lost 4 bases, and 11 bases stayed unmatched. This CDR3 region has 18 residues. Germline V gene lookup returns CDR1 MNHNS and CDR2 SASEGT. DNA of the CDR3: TGTGCCAGCAGTGAAGCGCTTCGGCAGGGGGCGGGATACAATGAGCAGTTCTTC. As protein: CASSEALRQGAGYNEQFF.

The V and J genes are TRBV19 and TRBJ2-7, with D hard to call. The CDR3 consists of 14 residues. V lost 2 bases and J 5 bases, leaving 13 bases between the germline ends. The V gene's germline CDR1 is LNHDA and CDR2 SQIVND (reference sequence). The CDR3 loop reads CASSISPPGDEQYF. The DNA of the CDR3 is TGTGCCAGTAGTATAAGCCCGCCCGGCGACGAGCAGTACTTC. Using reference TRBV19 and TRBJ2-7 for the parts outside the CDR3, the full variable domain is DGGITQSPKYLFRKEGQNVTLSCEQNLNHDAMYWYRQDPGQGLRLIYYSQIVNDFQKGDIAEGYSVSREKKESFPLTVTSAQKNPTAFYLCASSISPPGDEQYFGPGTRLTVT.

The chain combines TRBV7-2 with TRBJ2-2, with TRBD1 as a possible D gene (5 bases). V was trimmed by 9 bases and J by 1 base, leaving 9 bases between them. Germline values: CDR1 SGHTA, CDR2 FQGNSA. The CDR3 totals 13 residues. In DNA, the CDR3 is TGTGCCAGAGGGGCCAGGAACACCGGGGAGCTGTTTTTT. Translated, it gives CARGARNTGELFF.

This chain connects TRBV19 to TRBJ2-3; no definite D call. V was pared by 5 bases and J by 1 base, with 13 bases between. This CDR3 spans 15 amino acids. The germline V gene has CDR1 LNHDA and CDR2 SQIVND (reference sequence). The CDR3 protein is CASSPGQARTDTQYF. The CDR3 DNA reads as TGTGCCAGTAGTCCTGGGCAGGCACGCACAGATACGCAGTATTTT.

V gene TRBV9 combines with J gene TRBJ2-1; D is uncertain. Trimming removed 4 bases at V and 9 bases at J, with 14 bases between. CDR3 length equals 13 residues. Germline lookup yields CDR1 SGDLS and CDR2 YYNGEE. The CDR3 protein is CASSPPLVVEQFF. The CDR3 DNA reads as TGTGCCAGCAGCCCCCCTCTAGTGGTTGAGCAGTTCTTC.

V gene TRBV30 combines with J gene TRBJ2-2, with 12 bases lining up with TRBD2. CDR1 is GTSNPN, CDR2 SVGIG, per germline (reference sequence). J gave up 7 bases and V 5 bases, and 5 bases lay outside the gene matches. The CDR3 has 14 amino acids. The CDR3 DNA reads TGTGCCTGGGATGGACTAGCGGGGCTCGGGGAGCTGTTTTTT. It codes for CAWDGLAGLGELFF.

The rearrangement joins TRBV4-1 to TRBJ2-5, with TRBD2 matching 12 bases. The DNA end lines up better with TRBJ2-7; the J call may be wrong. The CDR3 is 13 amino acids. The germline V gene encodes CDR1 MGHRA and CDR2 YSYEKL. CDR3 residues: CASSKGLAGEQYF. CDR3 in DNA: TGCGCCAGCAGCAAGGGACTAGCGGGCGAGCAGTACTTC.

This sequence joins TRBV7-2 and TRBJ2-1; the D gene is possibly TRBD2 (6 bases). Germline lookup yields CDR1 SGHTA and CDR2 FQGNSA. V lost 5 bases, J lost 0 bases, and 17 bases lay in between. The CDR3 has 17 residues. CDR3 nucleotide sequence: TGTGCCAGCAGCGGACGACTAGGGCTTAGCTCCTACAATGAGCAGTTCTTC. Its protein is CASSGRLGLSSYNEQFF.

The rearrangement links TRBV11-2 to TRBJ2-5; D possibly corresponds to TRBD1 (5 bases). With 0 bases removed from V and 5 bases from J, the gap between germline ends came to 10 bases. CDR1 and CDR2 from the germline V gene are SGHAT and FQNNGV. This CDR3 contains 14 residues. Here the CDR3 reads CASSLDRASETQYF. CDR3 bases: TGTGCCAGCAGCTTAGACAGGGCAAGCGAGACCCAGTACTTC.

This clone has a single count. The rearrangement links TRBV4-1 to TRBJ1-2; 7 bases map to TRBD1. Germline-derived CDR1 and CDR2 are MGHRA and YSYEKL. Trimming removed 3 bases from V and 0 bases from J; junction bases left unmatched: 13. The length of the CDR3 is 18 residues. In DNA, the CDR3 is TGCGCCAGCAGCCACCATCTGAGGGAGACAGGGACTAACTATGGCTACACCTTC. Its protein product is CASSHHLRETGTNYGYTF.

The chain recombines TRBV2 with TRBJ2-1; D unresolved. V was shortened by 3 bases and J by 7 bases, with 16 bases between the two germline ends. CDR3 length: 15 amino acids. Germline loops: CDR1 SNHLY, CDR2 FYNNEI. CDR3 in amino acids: CASSELPASGNEQFF. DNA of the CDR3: TGTGCCAGCAGTGAGCTTCCCGCCTCTGGTAATGAGCAGTTCTTC.

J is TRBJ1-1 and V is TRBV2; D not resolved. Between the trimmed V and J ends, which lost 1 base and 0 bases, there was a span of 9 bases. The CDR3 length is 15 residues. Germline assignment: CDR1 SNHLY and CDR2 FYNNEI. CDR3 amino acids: CASSEGGYLNTEAFF. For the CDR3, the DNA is TGTGCCAGCAGTGAAGGTGGGTATTTGAACACTGAAGCTTTCTTT.